This TCR beta chain was retrieved from a study of shared clonotypes between healthy human individuals. Study-level findings and limits: An effect of sequencing depth on clonotype sharing among donors was expected.

In regard to this clone: Its antigen is as yet unknown.

The junction had 8 bases not matched to a gene; V was cut back by 4 bases and J by 8 bases. Germline CDR1 reads SGHAT; CDR2 reads FQNNGV. CDR3 size: 15 residues. Deep was the level at which the assay was run. TCRdb keeps only in-frame clones here, not all; method: immunoSEQ multiplex PCR. The repertoire holds about 2.4 million clones, with over 85% as singletons. Everyone who donated was a Caucasian adult who lived in Nashville, Tennessee. The chain combines TRBV11-2 with TRBJ1-1; 12 nucleotides align to TRBD1. This clonotype was sampled from a man between 18 and 35 years old in good health. Some clones in this sample may be carry-over from other donors' samples. Source material: naive CD4+ T cells from PBMCs. The subset here: CD45RA+ positively selected. The CDR3 coding sequence is TGTGCCAGCAGCTCCTATAGGGGACAGGGGGCAGAAGCTTTCTTT. This codes for CASSSYRGQGAEAFF.